The rows below give T cell receptor beta chains drawn from one sample of a study of T cell repertoires in cytomegalovirus infection. MiXCR was run by TCRdb on the reads, yielding one entry per CDR3 protein. The table lists 200,000 or so distinct CDR3 sequences, under 25% of them singletons. Sequencing input: PBMCs. The receptors were gathered from a human donor in good health (CMV status not recorded). Some clones in this sample may be carry-over from other donors' samples. Each CDR3 is given with its conserved first and last residue. Each record gives: V gene, D gene, clone size, J gene, CDR3 DNA, CDR3 protein. The D gene is left open where the match is weak. For some rows the clone size is stated as once, few or many, or as a class when expanded; others skip it.

V: TRBV5-5; D: NA; size: NA; J: TRBJ2-2; DNA: TGTGCCAGCATCCCCGAGGGGGTAGTAATCCCCGGGGAGCTGTTTTTT; CDR3: CASIPEGVVIPGELFF
V: TRBV7-8; D: NA; size: NA; J: TRBJ2-5; DNA: TGTGCCAGCAGCTTACTAGGGGAAGAGACCCAGTACTTC; CDR3: CASSLLGEETQYF
V: TRBV7-4; D: TRBD1; size: many; J: TRBJ1-4; DNA: TGTGCCAGCAGCTTAGGAACAGGGGCAACTAATGAAAAACTGTTTTTT; CDR3: CASSLGTGATNEKLFF
V: TRBV7-2; D: TRBD1; size: many; J: TRBJ1-4; DNA: TGTGCCAGCAGCTTAAGACAGGGTACTAATGAAAAACTGTTTTTT; CDR3: CASSLRQGTNEKLFF
V: TRBV6-2/TRBV6-3; D: TRBD1; size: NA; J: TRBJ1-1; DNA: TGTACCAGCAGTGTACCGGGACAGCTCAGGTTGGGGACTGAAGCTTTCTTT; CDR3: CTSSVPGQLRLGTEAFF
V: TRBV2; D: NA; size: NA; J: TRBJ1-2; DNA: TGTGCCAGCCGAGAGTGGCAGGTGGCGAACTATGGCTACACCTTC; CDR3: CASREWQVANYGYTF
V: TRBV20-1; D: NA; size: many; J: TRBJ2-3; DNA: TGCAGTGCTAGTAGTGCAGGGTTCACAGATACGCAGTATTTT; CDR3: CSASSAGFTDTQYF
V: TRBV15; D: TRBD1; size: NA; J: TRBJ2-2; DNA: TGTGCCACCAGCAGGGGACAGGGGTCCTCCACCGGGGAGCTGTTTTTT; CDR3: CATSRGQGSSTGELFF
V: TRBV6-6; D: NA; size: few; J: TRBJ2-6; DNA: TGTGCCAGCAGCCGCCTCACTGGGGCCAACGTCCTGACTTTC; CDR3: CASSRLTGANVLTF
V: TRBV12-3/TRBV12-4; D: NA; size: NA; J: TRBJ1-1; DNA: TGTGCCAGCAGCCCGGGCCGGGAGACTGAAGCTTTCTTT; CDR3: CASSPGRETEAFF
V: TRBV10-3; D: TRBD1; size: many; J: TRBJ1-1; DNA: TGTGCCATCAGTGGGGGACAGCCCCCAAGGGAAGCTTTCTTT; CDR3: CAISGGQPPREAFF
V: TRBV7-2; D: TRBD2; size: many; J: TRBJ2-5; DNA: TGTGCCAGCAGCTTAGTAGGACTAGCCCAAGAGACCCAGTACTTC; CDR3: CASSLVGLAQETQYF
V: TRBV20-1; D: NA; size: NA; J: TRBJ1-1; DNA: TGCAGTGCTCGGGGTATGAACACTGAAGCTTTCTTT; CDR3: CSARGMNTEAFF
V: TRBV12-5; D: TRBD1; size: few; J: TRBJ2-1; DNA: TGTGCTAGTGGTCCCACCCTCGGGACAGCCTACAATGAGCAGTTCTTC; CDR3: CASGPTLGTAYNEQFF
V: TRBV11-2; D: TRBD1; size: NA; J: TRBJ2-7; DNA: TGTGCCAGCAGCTTAGCGGCGTCAGGGGGATCCTACGAGCAGTACTTC; CDR3: CASSLAASGGSYEQYF
V: TRBV7-2; D: NA; size: few; J: TRBJ2-1; DNA: TGTGCCAGCAGCTCCATGACTGGAGAGCAGTTCTTC; CDR3: CASSSMTGEQFF
V: TRBV7-9; D: TRBD1; size: many; J: TRBJ2-3; DNA: TGTGCCAGCAGCCCGGGGGACAGGTTCACAGATACGCAGTATTTT; CDR3: CASSPGDRFTDTQYF
V: TRBV7-2; D: NA; size: many; J: TRBJ1-5; DNA: TGTGCCAGCAGCTTAGGAGGGGGGGCGGGCAATCAGCCCCAGCATTTT; CDR3: CASSLGGGAGNQPQHF
V: TRBV7-2; D: NA; size: many; J: TRBJ1-6; DNA: TGTGCCAGCAGCTTAAAGGCAGGGGTAAATAATTCACCCCTCCACTTT; CDR3: CASSLKAGVNNSPLHF
V: TRBV15; D: TRBD1; size: NA; J: TRBJ2-7; DNA: TGTGCCACCAGCCCTGACAGGGGAAGCTCCTACGAGCAGTACTTC; CDR3: CATSPDRGSSYEQYF
V: TRBV10-1; D: NA; size: few; J: TRBJ1-5; DNA: TGCGCCAGCAGCGAAGGGGGGGTACAGCCCCAGCATTTT; CDR3: CASSEGGVQPQHF
V: TRBV19; D: NA; size: NA; J: TRBJ1-2; DNA: TGTGCCAGTAGTATCAACTTCGGGACACGCATTATTAACTATGGCTACACCTTC; CDR3: CASSINFGTRIINYGYTF
V: TRBV20-1; D: TRBD2; size: many; J: TRBJ2-3; DNA: TGCAGTGCTATGCTAGCGGGAGGCACAGATACGCAGTATTTT; CDR3: CSAMLAGGTDTQYF
V: TRBV5-4; D: NA; size: many; J: TRBJ1-1; DNA: TGTGCCAGCAGCTATCAGGGGAACACTGAAGCTTTCTTT; CDR3: CASSYQGNTEAFF
V: TRBV7-2; D: TRBD2; size: many; J: TRBJ2-1; DNA: TGTGCCAGCGGGCCGGGACTAGGGAATGAGCAGTTCTTC; CDR3: CASGPGLGNEQFF
V: TRBV6-2/TRBV6-3; D: NA; size: NA; J: TRBJ1-5; DNA: TGTGCCAGCAGTGGACCCTACAATTATCAGCCCCAGCATTTT; CDR3: CASSGPYNYQPQHF
V: TRBV29-1; D: NA; size: few; J: TRBJ2-1; DNA: TGCAGCGTTCGGCTTGTGGACAATGAGCAGTTCTTC; CDR3: CSVRLVDNEQFF
V: TRBV5-4; D: NA; size: few; J: TRBJ2-5; DNA: TGTGCCAGCAGCTTAGAGGCAGCTCAAGAGACCCAGTACTTC; CDR3: CASSLEAAQETQYF
V: TRBV7-2; D: NA; size: many; J: TRBJ1-2; DNA: TGTGCCAGCAGCCGAGCCCCCGCGCTCTATGGCTACACCTTC; CDR3: CASSRAPALYGYTF
V: TRBV29-1; D: NA; size: few; J: TRBJ2-2; DNA: TGCAGCGTTGAACGAGTCGGGGAGCTGTTTTTT; CDR3: CSVERVGELFF
V: TRBV12-3/TRBV12-4; D: NA; size: many; J: TRBJ2-2; DNA: TGTGCCAGCAGCTTAGGCACAGTGAACACCGGGGAGCTGTTTTTT; CDR3: CASSLGTVNTGELFF
V: TRBV2; D: NA; size: NA; J: TRBJ2-7; DNA: TGTGCCAGCAGTCTTAGGCGGGAGCAGTACTTC; CDR3: CASSLRREQYF
V: TRBV7-2; D: TRBD1; size: many; J: TRBJ1-5; DNA: TGTGCCAGCACCGTAAGAGGGGGCTTAGGAGATCAGCCCCAGCATTTT; CDR3: CASTVRGGLGDQPQHF
V: TRBV7-2; D: NA; size: many; J: TRBJ2-5; DNA: TGTGCCAGCAGCTTACCACAGCCAGGGACCCAGTACTTC; CDR3: CASSLPQPGTQYF
V: TRBV7-2; D: NA; size: many; J: TRBJ2-3; DNA: TGTGCCAGCAGCTTAGGGGGAGGTTTGGGCACAGATACGCAGTATTTT; CDR3: CASSLGGGLGTDTQYF
V: TRBV28; D: TRBD2; size: NA; J: TRBJ2-7; DNA: TGTGCCAGCGGGGAGGGGCCTTGGAGCTCCTACGAGCAGTACTTC; CDR3: CASGEGPWSSYEQYF
V: TRBV6-5; D: TRBD1; size: few; J: TRBJ1-1; DNA: TGTGCCAGCAGTGACCCCCGACAGGGAGAAGCTTTCTTT; CDR3: CASSDPRQGEAFF
V: TRBV6-1; D: TRBD1; size: NA; J: TRBJ2-2; DNA: TGTGCCAGCAGCCCGTCGGGACAGGGAGCCGGGGAGCTGTTTTTT; CDR3: CASSPSGQGAGELFF
V: TRBV7-8; D: NA; size: few; J: TRBJ1-2; DNA: TGTGCCAGCAGCTCACCCCAATGGCGGTCGGACTATGGCTACACCTTC; CDR3: CASSSPQWRSDYGYTF
V: TRBV20-1; D: TRBD1; size: few; J: TRBJ2-1; DNA: TGCAGTGCGGGGACAGGGTTCGGGGTTGAGCAGTTCTTC; CDR3: CSAGTGFGVEQFF
V: TRBV6-6; D: NA; size: many; J: TRBJ2-2; DNA: TGTGCCAGCAGTTTCCTTGGGGTAGTGGGCGGGGAGCTGTTTTTT; CDR3: CASSFLGVVGGELFF
V: TRBV3-1; D: NA; size: few; J: TRBJ1-4; DNA: TGTGCCAGCAGCCAAGATAGGACACGGGGAAAACTGTTTTTT; CDR3: CASSQDRTRGKLFF
V: TRBV5-4; D: NA; size: NA; J: TRBJ2-5; DNA: TGTGCCAGCAGCTGGCAGGGGCATTCAGAGACCCAGTACTTC; CDR3: CASSWQGHSETQYF